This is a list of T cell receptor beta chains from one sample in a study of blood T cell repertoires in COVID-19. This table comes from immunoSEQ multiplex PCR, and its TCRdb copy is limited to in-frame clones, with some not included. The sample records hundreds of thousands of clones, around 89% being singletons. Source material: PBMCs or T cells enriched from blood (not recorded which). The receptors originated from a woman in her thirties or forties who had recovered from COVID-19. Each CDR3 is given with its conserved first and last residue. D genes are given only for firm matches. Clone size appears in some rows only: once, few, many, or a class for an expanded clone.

CATESGRADTQYF	TGTGCCACCGAAAGCGGGAGGGCAGATACGCAGTATTTT	13	TRBD2	TRBJ2-3	few	TRBV6-5
CASSQEVGRDTDTQYF	TGTGCCAGCAGCCAAGAGGTCGGGAGGGACACAGATACGCAGTATTTT	16	TRBD2	TRBJ2-3	.	TRBV4-2
CASSLVASGSGNEQFF	TGTGCCAGCAGCTTAGTAGCTAGCGGGAGTGGTAATGAGCAGTTCTTC	16	TRBD2	TRBJ2-1	.	TRBV7-8
CASRKLSTNEKLFF	TGTGCCAGCAGAAAACTATCAACTAATGAAAAACTGTTTTTT	14	.	TRBJ1-4	.	TRBV5-8
CASSIVSEDWELFF	TGTGCCAGTAGTATTGTCTCCGAGGACTGGGAGCTGTTTTTT	14	.	TRBJ2-2	.	TRBV19
CASSFSGRGLYEQYF	TGTGCCAGCAGCTTTTCAGGCAGGGGGCTTTACGAGCAGTACTTC	15	TRBD1	TRBJ2-7	.	TRBV7-2
CASSPPAGNYGYTF	TGTGCCAGCAGCCCCCCAGCAGGGAACTATGGCTACACCTTC	14	.	TRBJ1-2	.	TRBV7-8
CASSIDAGFSYEQYF	TGTGCCAGTAGTATAGATGCAGGATTCTCCTACGAGCAGTACTTC	15	.	TRBJ2-7	many	TRBV19
CAWRRERYNEQFF	TGTGCCTGGAGGCGGGAGAGGTACAATGAGCAGTTCTTC	13	TRBD2	TRBJ2-1	.	TRBV30
CASSLYSIGGETQYF	TGTGCCAGCAGCCTCTACTCCATCGGGGGGGAGACCCAGTACTTC	15	TRBD2	TRBJ2-5	.	TRBV11-3
CASSATGIPEAFF	TGCGCCAGCAGCGCTACAGGGATACCTGAAGCTTTCTTT	13	.	TRBJ1-1	.	TRBV5-1
CASSLWTSGRRETQYF	TGTGCCAGCAGCCTCTGGACTAGCGGGAGAAGAGAGACCCAGTACTTC	16	TRBD2	TRBJ2-5	.	TRBV14
CASSPRVWGSGNTIYF	TGTGCCAGCAGCCCCAGGGTTTGGGGCTCTGGAAACACCATATATTTT	16	.	TRBJ1-3	.	TRBV7-2
CASSNKGRNQPQHF	TGTGCCAGCAGCAACAAGGGGAGGAATCAGCCCCAGCATTTT	14	.	TRBJ1-5	few	TRBV21-1
CASSLEGGWGNQPQHF	TGTGCCAGCAGCTTAGAGGGAGGATGGGGCAATCAGCCCCAGCATTTT	16	.	TRBJ1-5	.	TRBV7-2
CASSVGSGGNEQFF	TGTGCCAGCAGCGTAGGCTCAGGGGGAAATGAGCAGTTCTTC	14	TRBD1	TRBJ2-1	.	TRBV9
CASSLQEAGSGNTIYF	TGTGCCAGCAGCCTCCAGGAGGCTGGCTCTGGAAACACCATATATTTT	16	.	TRBJ1-3	.	TRBV9
CSVVQNSYEQYF	TGCAGCGTTGTACAAAACTCCTACGAGCAGTACTTC	12	.	TRBJ2-7	.	TRBV29-1
CASSQALNRVGEAFF	TGCGCCAGCAGCCAAGCCCTCAACAGGGTAGGTGAAGCTTTCTTT	15	.	TRBJ1-1	.	TRBV4-3
CATRDTGEKRPQHF	TGTGCAACCCGGGACACCGGAGAGAAAAGGCCCCAGCATTTT	14	.	TRBJ1-5	.	TRBV28
CAIQEGNYGYTF	TGTGCCATTCAAGAGGGTAACTATGGCTACACCTTC	12	.	TRBJ1-2	.	TRBV28
CASSPTVDTDTQYF	TGTGCCAGCTCACCGACAGTCGACACAGATACGCAGTATTTT	14	.	TRBJ2-3	once	TRBV18
CASSSKWGRAYNSPLHF	TGTGCCAGCAGTTCTAAGTGGGGGCGAGCCTATAATTCACCCCTCCACTTT	17	.	TRBJ1-6	.	TRBV28
CASRTGQRLYEQYF	TGTGCCAGCAGGACGGGACAGAGGCTCTACGAGCAGTACTTC	14	TRBD1	TRBJ2-7	.	TRBV28
CASSLWTGPDYGYTF	TGTGCCAGTAGTTTATGGACAGGGCCGGACTATGGCTACACCTTC	15	TRBD1	TRBJ1-2	.	TRBV19
CASSRVTSVYNEQFF	TGTGCCAGCAGCCGCGTGACTAGCGTATACAATGAGCAGTTCTTC	15	TRBD2	TRBJ2-1	.	TRBV14
CASSPIAGASYNEQFF	TGTGCCAGCAGCCCTATAGCGGGGGCCTCCTACAATGAGCAGTTCTTC	16	TRBD2	TRBJ2-1	.	TRBV7-3
CASSLRGGVYGYTF	TGTGCCAGCAGCCTCAGGGGAGGGGTCTATGGCTACACCTTC	14	.	TRBJ1-2	.	TRBV6-5
CASSAALEPDTQYF	TGTGCCAGCAGTGCCGCACTAGAGCCAGATACGCAGTATTTT	14	.	TRBJ2-3	.	TRBV27
CASSLAGRDRGGTGELFF	TGCGCCAGCAGCTTGGCGGGTCGGGACAGGGGCGGCACCGGGGAGCTGTTTTTT	18	TRBD1	TRBJ2-2	.	TRBV5-1
CASSPRQVGSSTEAFF	TGTGCCAGCAGCCCCAGACAGGTCGGTAGTAGCACTGAAGCTTTCTTT	16	.	TRBJ1-1	.	TRBV4-2
CASSLDRGGEKLFF	TGTGCCAGCAGCCTCGACAGGGGAGGCGAAAAACTGTTTTTT	14	TRBD1	TRBJ1-4	.	TRBV7-2
CASSLIEGEQFF	TGTGCCAGCAGCTTGATCGAGGGTGAGCAGTTCTTC	12	.	TRBJ2-1	.	TRBV11-3
CASSFSGELFF	TGTGCCAGCAGTTTTTCGGGGGAGCTGTTTTTT	11	.	TRBJ2-2	.	TRBV12-3/TRBV12-4
CASSEGQGGTYNEQFF	TGTGCCAGCAGTGAAGGACAGGGGGGGACCTACAATGAGCAGTTCTTC	16	TRBD1	TRBJ2-1	.	TRBV28
CASSYSGLGPYEQYF	TGTGCCAGCAGTTACTCGGGACTAGGCCCCTACGAGCAGTACTTC	15	TRBD2	TRBJ2-7	.	TRBV6-5
CSAESGRMAGELFF	TGCAGCGCGGAAAGCGGCAGGATGGCCGGGGAGCTGTTTTTT	14	.	TRBJ2-2	.	TRBV29-1
CASSLGWDEQYF	TGTGCCAGCAGCCTAGGCTGGGACGAGCAGTACTTC	12	.	TRBJ2-7	.	TRBV2
CASSLDYAGGIRETQYF	TGTGCCAGCAGCTTAGATTACGCGGGAGGGATCCGGGAGACCCAGTACTTC	17	TRBD2	TRBJ2-5	.	TRBV11-2
CAWSERRMAEAFF	TGTGCCTGGAGTGAGAGGAGAATGGCTGAAGCTTTCTTT	13	.	TRBJ1-1	.	TRBV30
CASSSQGGSPLHF	TGTGCCAGCAGCTCTCAGGGGGGCTCACCCCTCCACTTT	13	TRBD1	TRBJ1-6	few	TRBV7-3
CASNRRSTEAFF	TGTGCCAGCAACCGACGGAGCACTGAAGCTTTCTTT	12	.	TRBJ1-1	.	TRBV2
CASSQVGVNTEAFF	TGTGCCAGCAGCCAAGTTGGAGTGAACACTGAAGCTTTCTTT	14	.	TRBJ1-1	few	TRBV3-1/TRBV3-2